The clone carrying this TCR beta chain was seen many times. PBMCs were sourced from less than 13 ml fresh peripheral blood. Authors of the study amplified TCR beta CDR3 regions from RNA transcripts. Carried out on the TCR CDR3, a first-round RT-PCR used the HTBI primer set. TCRdb re-called the multiplex PCR reads through MiXCR, storing one row per CDR3 protein. The sample gives 600,000 to 700,000 distinct CDR3 sequences, about 15% of which show up once; about 4% is in the top ten. V lost 4 bases, J lost 7 bases, and 6 bases stayed unmatched. In germline, CDR1 is LNHDA, CDR2 SQIVND (reference sequence). The CDR3 totals 14 residues. The data are from a study of T cells in Graves' hyperthyroidism and ophthalmopathy.

This TCR was recovered from a woman aged 40 to 50 with Graves' ophthalmopathy. Sequencing used blood. J is TRBJ2-7 and V is TRBV19; 11 nucleotides align to TRBD1. This CDR3 reads CASSSGQGAQEQYF. DNA for the CDR3: TGTGCCAGTAGTAGCGGACAGGGGGCTCAAGAGCAGTACTTC.